These 18 T cell receptor beta chains originate from one sample sequenced in a study of blood T cell repertoires in COVID-19. Sequencing was performed with immunoSEQ multiplex PCR; in TCRdb, only in-frame clones are kept and a portion is missing. The table has approximately 140,000 clones, more than 80% seen once. The sequenced material came from peripheral blood. All receptors derive from a man aged 65 to 85 with acute or convalescent COVID-19.

This clone was seen more than once but under ten times. The genes are TRBV5-6 and TRBJ1-4; D is unclear. The CDR3 covers 15 residues. Germline V gene lookup returns CDR1 SGHDT and CDR2 YYEEEE. The germline V and J ends were trimmed by 5 bases and 6 bases, with 17 bases remaining between them. The CDR3 sequence: CASSSLRGPDEKLFF. CDR3 nucleotide sequence: TGTGCCAGCAGTTCCCTGAGAGGCCCGGATGAAAAACTGTTTTTT. The whole variable domain, filled in from reference TRBV5-6 and TRBJ1-4, reads DAGVTQSPTHLIKTRGQQVTLRCSPKSGHDTVSWYQQALGQGPQFIFQYYEEEERQRGNFPDRFSGHQFPNYSSELNVNALLLGDSALYLCASSSLRGPDEKLFFGSGTQLSVL.

The chain combines TRBV6-6 with TRBJ1-2; a weak D match, TRBD1 (6 bases). The CDR3 totals 14 residues. Germline CDR1 MNHNY, CDR2 SVGAGI (reference sequence). Trimming removed 2 bases at V and 4 bases at J, with 11 bases between. The CDR3 region has the DNA TGTGCCAGCAGTTACCCAGGGGAGACCTATGGCTACACCTTC. It translates to CASSYPGETYGYTF.

The rearrangement uses TRBV2 and TRBJ1-5; 7 positions match TRBD1. V gave up 7 bases and J gave up 3 bases; unmatched junction bases: 9. The CDR3 has 15 amino acids. Per the germline V gene, CDR1 is SNHLY and CDR2 is FYNNEI. CDR3 sequence reads: CASNHDRENNQPQHF. The CDR3 DNA follows: TGTGCCAGCAATCACGACAGGGAAAACAATCAGCCCCAGCATTTT.

The CDR3 is CASSIVTGSPDRPQHF. The CDR3 DNA reads TGTGCCAGTAGTATAGTTACAGGGTCACCAGATCGGCCCCAGCATTTT. This chain links TRBV19 with TRBJ1-5; D is perhaps TRBD1 (6 bases). V was cut by 1 base and J by 9 bases, with 19 bases left in between. The CDR3 has 16 residues. Per the germline V gene, CDR1 is LNHDA and CDR2 is SQIVND (reference sequence). The full variable domain, its missing parts supplied by reference TRBV19 and TRBJ1-5, is DGGITQSPKYLFRKEGQNVTLSCEQNLNHDAMYWYRQDPGQGLRLIYYSQIVNDFQKGDIAEGYSVSREKKESFPLTVTSAQKNPTAFYLCASSIVTGSPDRPQHFGDGTRLSIL.

J is TRBJ1-4 and V is TRBV29-1, with TRBD1 matching over 7 bases. Germline trimming cut 6 bases from V and 6 bases from J; bases unmatched to any gene: 7. This CDR3 spans 13 amino acids. Germline V gene lookup returns CDR1 SQVTM and CDR2 ANQGSEA. CDR3 protein: CSVRQGGDEKLFF. The CDR3 coding sequence is TGCAGCGTAAGACAGGGTGGGGATGAAAAACTGTTTTTT.

The V and J genes are TRBV5-1 and TRBJ2-5, with D tentatively TRBD1 (5 bases). Trimming removed 0 bases from V and 2 bases from J, with 8 bases in between. The CDR3 sequence is 14 residues long. Germline CDR1 reads SGHRS; CDR2 reads YFSETQ. CDR3 region: CASSLEQGQETQYF. CDR3 DNA sequence: TGCGCCAGCAGCTTGGAGCAGGGACAAGAGACCCAGTACTTC.

This rearrangement joins TRBV3-1 (or the pseudogene TRBV3-2) to TRBJ1-2; 8 nucleotides align to TRBD1. V was clipped by 1 base and J by 2 bases; unmatched bases: 0. The CDR3 is made up of 14 amino acids. The germline CDR1 and CDR2 sequences are LGHDT and YNNKEL (reference sequence). Here the CDR3 DNA reads TGTGCCAGCAGCCAAGGGACAGGGAACTATGGCTACACCTTC. Its protein is CASSQGTGNYGYTF.

V usage is TRBV2 and J usage is TRBJ2-5; 8 positions match TRBD1. The CDR3 consists of 13 residues. Germline values: CDR1 SNHLY, CDR2 FYNNEI. V was clipped by 4 bases and J by 7 bases; unmatched bases: 5. The CDR3 here is CASSGDRSGTQYF. CDR3 bases: TGTGCCAGCAGTGGGGACAGGTCCGGGACCCAGTACTTC.

The rearrangement joins TRBV7-2 to TRBJ1-6, with TRBD1 matching over 7 bases. V trimming: 5 bases; J trimming: 4 bases; junction bases outside the gene matches: 8. The CDR3 is 16 amino acids. Looked up from germline, CDR1 is SGHTA and CDR2 is FQGNSA. CDR3 nucleotide sequence: TGTGCCAGCAGCCCTAGACAGGGACAGTATAATTCACCCCTCCACTTT. Protein sequence: CASSPRQGQYNSPLHF.

This clone was recorded only once. J is TRBJ2-3 and V is TRBV5-4, with D perhaps TRBD2 (6 bases). Trimming cost V 6 bases and J 3 bases, with 17 bases left between them. The CDR3 runs to 15 residues. Germline V lookup: CDR1 SGHNT, CDR2 YYREEE (reference sequence). Here the CDR3 reads CASTYPGGRTDTQYF. The DNA for the CDR3 is TGTGCCAGCACCTACCCTGGGGGGAGAACAGATACGCAGTATTTT.

The chain employs TRBV5-1 and TRBJ1-1; 8 bases match TRBD1. The CDR3 covers 14 residues. Germline trimming cut 3 bases from V and 3 bases from J; bases unmatched to any gene: 4. Germline CDR1 reads SGHRS; CDR2 reads YFSETQ. The CDR3 DNA reads as TGCGCCAGCAGCTCACAGACAGGGGACACTGAAGCTTTCTTT. Its translation is CASSSQTGDTEAFF.

The chain recombines TRBV3-1 (or the pseudogene TRBV3-2) with TRBJ1-3; 8 nucleotides agree with TRBD1. CDR1 and CDR2 (germline): LGHDT, YNNKEL (reference sequence). The CDR3 length is 15 residues. V shed 2 bases and J 2 bases; nucleotides not matched to a gene: 2. CDR3 sequence (DNA): TGTGCCAGCAGCCAACAGGGGGCTACTGGAAACACCATATATTTT. Protein: CASSQQGATGNTIYF.

Remarks on this clone: Mismatch with germline at one junction end may stem from a read error. The chain couples TRBV7-7 to TRBJ2-3; TRBD1 matches at 7 bases. The germline gives CDR1 SSHAT, CDR2 FNYEAQ (reference sequence). The CDR3 spans 15 residues. As DNA, the CDR3 is TGTGCTAGCAGCCAAACAGGGGCTCTGCTGGATACGCAGTATTTT. Encoded protein: CASSQTGALLDTQYF.

The rearrangement uses TRBV5-1 and TRBJ2-7; 9 nucleotides align to TRBD1. CDR3 length: 13 residues. Looked up from germline, CDR1 is SGHRS and CDR2 is YFSETQ. V gave up 4 bases and J gave up 6 bases; unmatched junction bases: 5. The CDR3, as DNA: TGCGCCAGCAGCGGGGGGACAGGGAGCGAGCAGTACTTC. It encodes CASSGGTGSEQYF.

The chain links TRBV5-1 to TRBJ2-2; a weak D match, TRBD2 (5 bases). Per the germline V gene, CDR1 is SGHRS and CDR2 is YFSETQ. CDR3 length: 15 residues. Trimming pared 4 bases from V and 2 bases from J, leaving 12 bases between. The CDR3 here is CASSRTGINTGELFF. As DNA, the CDR3 is TGCGCCAGCAGCCGGACCGGGATTAACACCGGGGAGCTGTTTTTT.

CDR3 nucleotides: TGCGCCAGCAGCCAAGGGGGACTCTTAAAACTGTTTTTT. Translating it yields CASSQGGLLKLFF. This chain links TRBV4-1 with TRBJ1-4; TRBD1 might be the D (5 bases). The CDR3 loop spans 13 amino acids. V dropped 1 base and J dropped 10 bases, with 10 bases sitting between them. Germline V gene data show CDR1 as MGHRA and CDR2 as YSYEKL.

In the case of this clone: A read error may account for a junction end that differs from germline. The chain couples TRBV15 to TRBJ2-7, with a weak D call TRBD2 (5 bases). Germline CDR1 LNHNV, CDR2 YYDKDF (reference sequence). This CDR3 is built from 16 residues. CDR3 DNA sequence: TGTGCCACCAGCAGGGGATCGTCGAGGGATACCTACGGGCAGTACTTC. Translating gives CATSRGSSRDTYGQYF. The whole variable domain, filled in from reference TRBV15 and TRBJ2-7, reads DAMVIQNPRYQVTQFGKPVTLSCSQTLNHNVMYWYQQKSSQAPKLLFHYYDKDFNNEADTPDNFQSRRPNTSFCFLDIRSPGLGDTAMYLCATSRGSSRDTYGQYFGPGTRLTVT.

V usage is TRBV28 and J usage is TRBJ1-4; the D is unclear. In germline, CDR1 is MDHEN, CDR2 SYDVKM. The CDR3 is 17 amino acids. V gave up 6 bases and J gave up 1 base, with 18 bases separating them. The CDR3 DNA reads TGTGCCAGCAGCAGTGGAGGACCTTGGAGAACTAATGAAAAACTGTTTTTT. This encodes CASSSGGPWRTNEKLFF.